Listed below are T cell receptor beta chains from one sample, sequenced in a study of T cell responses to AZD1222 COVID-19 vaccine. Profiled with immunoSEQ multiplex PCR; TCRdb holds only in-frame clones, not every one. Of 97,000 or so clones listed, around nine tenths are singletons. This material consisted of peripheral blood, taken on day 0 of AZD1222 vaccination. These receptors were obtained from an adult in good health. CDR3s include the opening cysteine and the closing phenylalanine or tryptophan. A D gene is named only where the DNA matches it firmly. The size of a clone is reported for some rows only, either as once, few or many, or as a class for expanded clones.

CDR3 DNA: TGTGCCAGCAACCAAGGGGAATTCGGCGAGCAGTACTTC
CDR3 protein: CASNQGEFGEQYF
J gene: TRBJ2-7
V gene: TRBV6-5
clone size: -
D gene: -

CDR3 DNA: TGTGCCAGCAGTCAAACAGCGGGAGGGCCTAGCGAGCAGTACTTC
CDR3 protein: CASSQTAGGPSEQYF
J gene: TRBJ2-7
V gene: TRBV6-5
clone size: -
D gene: TRBD2

CDR3 DNA: TGTGCCAGCAGTTTTCAGGCCCAGGGTGTCGGAAACACCATATATTTT
CDR3 protein: CASSFQAQGVGNTIYF
J gene: TRBJ1-3
V gene: TRBV28
clone size: -
D gene: -

CDR3 DNA: TGTGCCTGGAGTCCCCCTCTACTAGCGGGGGAAAAGGGGTACTTC
CDR3 protein: CAWSPPLLAGEKGYF
J gene: TRBJ2-7
V gene: TRBV30
clone size: -
D gene: TRBD2

CDR3 DNA: TGTGCCAGCAGCTTAGCGACAGAGTATAATTCACCCCTCCACTTT
CDR3 protein: CASSLATEYNSPLHF
J gene: TRBJ1-6
V gene: TRBV11-1
clone size: few
D gene: -

CDR3 DNA: TGTGCCAGCAGTCTAATTAGGAATGAGCAGTTCTTC
CDR3 protein: CASSLIRNEQFF
J gene: TRBJ2-1
V gene: TRBV28
clone size: -
D gene: -

CDR3 DNA: TGTGCCAGCAGTTACTCCCAGGGGGTAACTCGTGAAGCTTTCTTT
CDR3 protein: CASSYSQGVTREAFF
J gene: TRBJ1-1
V gene: TRBV6-5
clone size: -
D gene: TRBD1

CDR3 DNA: TGCGCCAGCAGTCTGACCGGGACAGCTGGAAACACCATATATTTT
CDR3 protein: CASSLTGTAGNTIYF
J gene: TRBJ1-3
V gene: TRBV10-2
clone size: -
D gene: TRBD1

CDR3 DNA: TGTGCCAGCAGCTTAATGGAAGGGAAGGGCGGGGAGCTGTTTTTT
CDR3 protein: CASSLMEGKGGELFF
J gene: TRBJ2-2
V gene: TRBV7-6
clone size: -
D gene: -

CDR3 DNA: TGCGCCAGCAGCCAAAGCGGGGCCAGGGGGGCTTTCTTT
CDR3 protein: CASSQSGARGAFF
J gene: TRBJ1-1
V gene: TRBV4-3
clone size: few
D gene: TRBD1

CDR3 DNA: TGTGCCAGCAGCTTAATGAGGACAGGGTCAGATACGCAGTATTTT
CDR3 protein: CASSLMRTGSDTQYF
J gene: TRBJ2-3
V gene: TRBV7-8
clone size: -
D gene: TRBD1

CDR3 DNA: TGTGCCAGAAGCTTGGGCGACCGGGGGAGCAATCAGCCCCAGCATTTT
CDR3 protein: CARSLGDRGSNQPQHF
J gene: TRBJ1-5
V gene: TRBV5-3
clone size: -
D gene: -

CDR3 DNA: TGTGCCAGCAGCGGGGAAGCTAACTATGGCTACACCTTC
CDR3 protein: CASSGEANYGYTF
J gene: TRBJ1-2
V gene: TRBV28
clone size: -
D gene: -

CDR3 DNA: TGTGCCAGCAGGGGGACAGGTGGCCATGAAAAACTGTTTTTT
CDR3 protein: CASRGTGGHEKLFF
J gene: TRBJ1-4
V gene: TRBV28
clone size: -
D gene: TRBD1

CDR3 DNA: TGTGCCAGCAGCTTAGCCTGGGAGTTGGTATCCGATGAGCAGTTCTTC
CDR3 protein: CASSLAWELVSDEQFF
J gene: TRBJ2-1
V gene: TRBV7-9
clone size: -
D gene: -

CDR3 DNA: TGTGCCAGCAGCTTAGCAGGGACAGGGTTAAGCGAGCAGTACTTC
CDR3 protein: CASSLAGTGLSEQYF
J gene: TRBJ2-7
V gene: TRBV7-6
clone size: -
D gene: TRBD1

CDR3 DNA: TGTGCCAGCAGCGTAGATGACAGGGGCACTGAAGCTTTCTTT
CDR3 protein: CASSVDDRGTEAFF
J gene: TRBJ1-1
V gene: TRBV9
clone size: -
D gene: TRBD1

CDR3 DNA: TGTGCCAGCTCACCCGGGACAGCGAACACCGGGGAGCTGTTTTTT
CDR3 protein: CASSPGTANTGELFF
J gene: TRBJ2-2
V gene: TRBV18
clone size: -
D gene: TRBD1

CDR3 DNA: TGTGCCAGCTCAGAGCTAGCGGGATCCACAGATACGCAGTATTTT
CDR3 protein: CASSELAGSTDTQYF
J gene: TRBJ2-3
V gene: TRBV18
clone size: -
D gene: TRBD2

CDR3 DNA: TGCGCCAGCAGCCGGTCCGAGGGCGAGACCCAGTACTTC
CDR3 protein: CASSRSEGETQYF
J gene: TRBJ2-5
V gene: TRBV4-1
clone size: -
D gene: -

CDR3 DNA: TGTGCCAGCAGCTTAGGGACAGGGGCGGACCAAGAGACCCAGTACTTC
CDR3 protein: CASSLGTGADQETQYF
J gene: TRBJ2-5
V gene: TRBV7-2
clone size: -
D gene: TRBD1

CDR3 DNA: TGTGCCAGCAGCCCGCAGGGATATCAGAACTATGGCTACACCTTC
CDR3 protein: CASSPQGYQNYGYTF
J gene: TRBJ1-2
V gene: TRBV7-9
clone size: -
D gene: -

CDR3 DNA: TGCGCCAGCAGCTTGGAGGCGAATCAGCCCCAGCATTTT
CDR3 protein: CASSLEANQPQHF
J gene: TRBJ1-5
V gene: TRBV5-1
clone size: -
D gene: -

CDR3 DNA: TGTGCCAGCAGCTCGGCCAGGGGATCTGAAGCTTTCTTT
CDR3 protein: CASSSARGSEAFF
J gene: TRBJ1-1
V gene: TRBV7-8
clone size: -
D gene: -